The 18 T cell receptor beta chains presented below share a single source sample, sequenced in a study of blood T cell repertoires in COVID-19 (dated by TCRdb to about 2020). Libraries were made using the immunoSEQ multiplex PCR assay. TCRdb retrieved this table from immuneACCESS and kept in-frame rearrangements only. Not all clones are present; in checked studies, unresolved V genes account for under half, and no reason is known for the remainder. The sample has roughly 460,000 clones on record, around 90% of them singletons. Around 0.92% of the sample lies in the top ten. Sequencing input: peripheral blood. Receptor source: a man aged 18 to 35 with COVID-19, enrolled during active disease.

V gene TRBV27 combines with J gene TRBJ1-1; D is unresolved. V lost 3 bases and J lost 5, with 13 bases in between. The CDR3 totals 14 residues. Germline assignment: CDR1 MNHEY and CDR2 SMNVEV (reference sequence). This CDR3 reads CASSLPGRWTEAFF. In nucleotides, the CDR3 is TGTGCCAGCAGTTTGCCGGGAAGGTGGACTGAAGCTTTCTTT.

The CDR3 DNA reads as TGCGCCAGCAGGACTAGCGGCACAGATACGCAGTATTTT. Its protein product is CASRTSGTDTQYF. V is TRBV10-2 and J is TRBJ2-3, with 8 bases matching TRBD2. Germline CDR1 is WSHSY and CDR2 is SAAADI. Trimming took 6 bases from V and 1 from J; bases not matched to a gene: 0. The CDR3 sequence is 13 residues long.

This chain joins TRBV5-8 and TRBJ2-1; no reliable D call. The germline gives CDR1 SGHTS, CDR2 YDEGEE. This CDR3 has 15 amino acids. V lost 0 bases and J 4 bases, leaving 11 bases between the germline ends. CDR3 sequence reads: CASSLALVLYNEQFF. CDR3 DNA: TGTGCCAGCAGCTTGGCCTTGGTACTGTACAATGAGCAGTTCTTC. The whole variable domain, filled in from reference TRBV5-8 and TRBJ2-1, reads EAGVTQSPTHLIKTRGQQATLRCSPISGHTSVYWYQQALGLGLQFLLWYDEGEERNRGNFPPRFSGRQFPNYSSELNVNALELEDSALYLCASSLALVLYNEQFFGPGTRLTVL.

The genes are TRBV15 and TRBJ1-2; TRBD1 is a possible D gene (5 bases). This CDR3 has 16 residues. V was pared by 5 bases and J by 5 bases, with 21 bases between. Germline assignment: CDR1 LNHNV and CDR2 YYDKDF (reference sequence). The CDR3 is CATSEPPGGGVYGYTF. In nucleotides, the CDR3 is TGTGCCACCAGCGAACCACCCGGGGGGGGTGTTTATGGCTACACCTTC.

The chain has TRBV6-5 and TRBJ2-7; 9 bases align to TRBD1. J was trimmed by 5 bases and V by 3 bases; bases with no gene match: 5. This CDR3 contains 14 residues. Germline assignment: CDR1 MNHEY and CDR2 SVGAGI. The CDR3 loop is CASSYRDRVHEQYF. The CDR3 coding sequence is TGTGCCAGCAGTTATAGGGACAGGGTCCACGAGCAGTACTTC.

V gene TRBV27 combines with J gene TRBJ1-2, with 9 bases lining up with TRBD1. In germline, CDR1 is MNHEY, CDR2 SMNVEV (reference sequence). The V and J ends lost 6 bases and 5 bases, in that order; junction bases with no gene match: 10. The CDR3 runs to 15 residues. The CDR3: CASSPRQGVYYGYTF. CDR3 nucleotide sequence: TGTGCCAGCAGCCCCCGACAGGGGGTTTATTATGGCTACACCTTC.

The rearrangement links TRBV30 to TRBJ2-7; 11 nucleotides line up with TRBD2. CDR1 GTSNPN and CDR2 SVGIG come from the germline V gene (reference sequence). V trimming: 0 bases; J trimming: 9 bases; junction bases outside the gene matches: 7. The CDR3 covers 14 residues. Written as DNA, the CDR3 is TGTGCCTGGAGTGTTACTAGCGGGAGTGGGAGGCAGTACTTC. This codes for CAWSVTSGSGRQYF.

This clone was recorded once. This chain links TRBV6-5 with TRBJ2-5; D not resolved. The CDR3 consists of 13 residues. CDR1 and CDR2 from the germline V gene are MNHEY and SVGAGI. Deletions cut 3 bases from V and 5 bases from J, with 10 bases between. The CDR3: CASSYLAGETQYF. In DNA form, the CDR3 reads TGTGCCAGCAGTTATTTGGCCGGGGAGACCCAGTACTTC.

This chain uses TRBV5-1 with TRBJ2-2; 7 bases agree with TRBD1. CDR1 is SGHRS and CDR2 is YFSETQ in the germline V gene. The V gene end was trimmed by 4 bases and the J gene end by 4 bases; junction bases not matched to a gene: 7. The CDR3 is 15 residues long. This CDR3 is CASSTTTGITGELFF. DNA for the CDR3: TGCGCCAGCAGCACCACGACAGGGATCACCGGGGAGCTGTTTTTT.

The CDR3 is CASNPGGYSVSGANVLTF. The DNA of the CDR3 is TGTGCCAGCAATCCGGGGGGGTATTCCGTCTCTGGGGCCAACGTCCTGACTTTC. V is TRBV5-4 and J is TRBJ2-6, with 8 bases that match TRBD2. CDR1 SGHNT and CDR2 YYREEE come from the germline V gene (reference sequence). The CDR3 spans 18 residues. V trimming: 6 bases; J trimming: 0 bases; junction bases outside the gene matches: 11.

The CDR3 coding sequence is TGTGCCTGGAGTTGGGAGGGGACCCAGTACTTC. Translating gives CAWSWEGTQYF. This chain connects TRBV30 to TRBJ2-5, with 7 bases aligning to TRBD2. The CDR3 is made up of 11 amino acids. V shed 2 bases, J shed 7 bases, and the junction held 1 base outside the gene matches. CDR1 and CDR2 from the germline V gene are GTSNPN and SVGIG (reference sequence).

The rearrangement joins TRBV2 to TRBJ2-7; 9 bases match TRBD1. The trim removed 6 bases at V and 3 bases at J, leaving 6 bases unmatched. This CDR3 comprises 14 residues. CDR1 and CDR2 from the germline V gene are SNHLY and FYNNEI. CDR3 sequence (DNA): TGTGCCAGCAGGACCGGGACAGGGAACTACGAGCAGTACTTC. It is translated as CASRTGTGNYEQYF.

The chain joins TRBV5-1 to TRBJ2-7; D perhaps matches TRBD2 (6 bases). Germline CDR1 is SGHRS and CDR2 is YFSETQ. Between the trimmed V and J ends, which lost 2 bases and 6 bases, there was a span of 15 bases. The CDR3 runs to 14 residues. The CDR3 protein is CASSFRLDGAEQYF. As DNA, the CDR3 is TGCGCCAGCAGCTTCCGACTAGATGGTGCCGAGCAGTACTTC.

A single count supports this clone. The chain has TRBV7-8 and TRBJ2-7; 10 nucleotides agree with TRBD2. V gave up 5 bases and J gave up 2 bases; unmatched junction bases: 9. Per germline, CDR1 SGHVS and CDR2 FQNEAQ. The CDR3 is made up of 16 amino acids. For the CDR3, the DNA is TGTGCCAGCAGCGCTAGCGGTAGCGGGGGGCCCTACGAGCAGTACTTC. This codes for CASSASGSGGPYEQYF.

The chain is built from TRBV2 and TRBJ1-5; the match to TRBD1 covers 9 bases. This CDR3 spans 12 amino acids. CDR1 is SNHLY, CDR2 FYNNEI, per germline. Germline trimming cut 6 bases from V and 11 bases from J; bases unmatched to any gene: 5. The CDR3 nucleotides read TGTGCCAGCAGGCGGACAGGGGACACCCAGCATTTT. Its translation: CASRRTGDTQHF. The full variable domain, completed using reference TRBV2 and TRBJ1-5, is EPEVTQTPSHQVTQMGQEVILRCVPISNHLYFYWYRQILGQKVEFLVSFYNNEISEKSEIFDDQFSVERPDGSNFTLKIRSTKLEDSAMYFCASRRTGDTQHFGDGTRLSIL.

CDR3 sequence: CASRGTSGGELFF. CDR3 in DNA: TGTGCCAGCAGGGGGACTAGCGGCGGGGAGCTGTTTTTT. The chain recombines TRBV6-5 with TRBJ2-2, with TRBD2 identical over 11 bases. V was clipped by 6 bases and J by 7 bases; unmatched bases: 1. This CDR3 has 13 residues. CDR1 is MNHEY and CDR2 is SVGAGI in the germline V gene.

In the case of this clone: Other DNA sequences within the sample encode an identical CDR3. The gene calls are TRBV18 and TRBJ1-4; tentatively, D is TRBD1 (5 bases). The CDR3 has 14 residues. The ends were cut back, 4 bases at V and 4 bases at J, with 10 bases in the middle. CDR1 KGHSH and CDR2 LQKENI come from the germline V gene. CDR3 protein: CASSRGTLNEKLFF. The CDR3 nucleotides are TGTGCCAGCTCACGCGGGACCCTTAATGAAAAACTGTTTTTT.

Here the CDR3 DNA reads TGTGCCAGCAGCCAAGAGTGGTCTGGGGACAGGAGCTCCTACGAGCAGTACTTC. Its translation is CASSQEWSGDRSSYEQYF. The rearrangement uses TRBV14 and TRBJ2-7; 8 positions agree with TRBD1. V trimming: 0 bases; J trimming: 0 bases; junction bases outside the gene matches: 10. The V gene's germline CDR1 is SGHDN and CDR2 FVKESK. This CDR3 is 18 amino acids long. The full variable domain, completed using reference TRBV14 and TRBJ2-7, is EAGVTQFPSHSVIEKGQTVTLRCDPISGHDNLYWYRRVMGKEIKFLLHFVKESKQDESGMPNNRFLAERTGGTYSTLKVQPAELEDSGVYFCASSQEWSGDRSSYEQYFGPGTRLTVT.